This TCR beta chain was identified during a study of T cell clonality in common variable immunodeficiency. Findings of the study overall: CVID subjects had higher TCRbeta clonality than healthy controls, most marked in about a third.

This clone was seen at least ten times. Its target is not known. Read data end 3 residues before the CDR3 end; the end is taken from the germline J gene. Deletions cut 4 bases from V and 4 bases from J, with 8 bases between. This CDR3 region has 14 residues. Germline V gene data show CDR1 as MNHNS and CDR2 as SASEGT. Control and CVID samples contributed equal amounts of genomic DNA. Profiled with immunoSEQ multiplex PCR; TCRdb holds only in-frame clones, not every one. The sample shows approximately 64,000 clones, none of them appearing just once. The sequenced sample was peripheral blood mononuclear cells. The chain has TRBV6-1 and TRBJ1-6, with no clear D. The TCR originated in a person between 18 and 75 years old in good health. The CDR3 bases that were read are TGTGCCAGCAGTGTTGACGGGTATAATTCACCC. Protein product: CASSVDGYNSP. The full CDR3 protein reads CASSVDGYNSPLHF.